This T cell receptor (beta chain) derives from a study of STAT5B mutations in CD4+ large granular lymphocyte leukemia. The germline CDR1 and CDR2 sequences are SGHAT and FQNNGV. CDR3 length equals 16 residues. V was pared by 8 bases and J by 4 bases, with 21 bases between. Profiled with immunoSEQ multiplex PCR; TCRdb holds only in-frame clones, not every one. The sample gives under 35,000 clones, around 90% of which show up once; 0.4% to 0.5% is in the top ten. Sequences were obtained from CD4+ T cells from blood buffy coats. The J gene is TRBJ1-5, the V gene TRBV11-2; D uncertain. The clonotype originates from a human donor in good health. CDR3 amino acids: CASPNEMWKYNQPQHF. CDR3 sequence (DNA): TGTGCCAGCCCAAACGAAATGTGGAAGTATAATCAGCCCCAGCATTTT. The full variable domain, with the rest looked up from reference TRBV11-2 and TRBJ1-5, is EAGVAQSPRYKIIEKRQSVAFWCNPISGHATLYWYQQILGQGPKLLIQFQNNGVVDDSQLPKDRFSAERLKGVDSTLKIQPAKLEDSAVYLCASPNEMWKYNQPQHFGDGTRLSIL.